This T cell receptor (beta chain) derives from a study of shared clonotypes between healthy human individuals. Study observations and caveats: A handful of donors had about 5% of their naive CD4 clonotypes in common.

The study drew all its donors from Caucasian adults living in Nashville, Tennessee. Clones were read by immunoSEQ multiplex PCR, and TCRdb kept only the in-frame ones, dropping some. Among roughly 2 million clones, roughly 95% were seen once, and the ten largest hold about 0.13%. Germline V gives CDR1 KGHSH, CDR2 LQKENI. The trim removed 4 bases at V and 9 bases at J, leaving 11 bases unmatched. The CDR3 loop spans 16 amino acids. Note on this clone: Its specificity is not known.

The rearrangement joins TRBV18 to TRBJ2-1; TRBD2 matches at 11 bases. Sequencing input: naive CD4+ T cells sorted from blood. Subset described: CD45RA+ positively selected. The sequence was collected from a man between 18 and 29 years old in good health. The CDR3 reads CASSQQTSGAYAEQFF. Written as DNA, the CDR3 is TGTGCCAGCTCACAACAGACTAGCGGGGCCTACGCTGAGCAGTTCTTC. The full variable domain, its missing parts supplied by reference TRBV18 and TRBJ2-1, is NAGVMQNPRHLVRRRGQEARLRCSPMKGHSHVYWYRQLPEEGLKFMVYLQKENIIDESGMPKERFSAEFPKEGPSILRIQQVVRGDSAAYFCASSQQTSGAYAEQFFGPGTRLTVL.